What follows describes a single T cell receptor (beta chain). Antigen unknown. This specimen comes from a study of T cells after yellow fever vaccination. Trimming removed 1 base at V and 6 bases at J, with 7 bases between. The CDR3 covers 13 residues. From germline, CDR1 is SNHLY and CDR2 FYNNEI. Via MiXCR, TCRdb re-called the 5' RACE reads, giving one row per CDR3 protein. The table has 200,000 to 300,000 distinct CDR3 sequences, 10% to 15% seen once; the top ten hold roughly 0.5%. Study-wide results and limits: FACS-sorted repertoires could contain abundant clonotypes contaminating from the bulk population.

The receptor was isolated from a man aged 25-40 years who received the YFV17D yellow fever vaccine. The sequences come from CD4+ T cells sorted from PBMCs, collected 45 days after the yellow fever booster vaccination. The chain carries TRBV2 and TRBJ2-1; D unclear. CDR3 coding DNA: TGTGCCAGCAGTGAAGGAGGAGCCAATGAGCAGTTCTTC. Amino acids: CASSEGGANEQFF.